This section outlines one T cell receptor beta chain sequence together with its context. No cognate antigen has been identified for it. No base quality information exists; no much larger clone differs at one position. The sample originates from a study of beta chain features in type 1 diabetes (dated by TCRdb to 2016 to 2019). As for the study more broadly: No differences in mean age, gender distribution, total cell number or subset yield were found between patients and healthy donors. Across all samples, some 99 million sorted cells were examined, and cell number per subset correlated strongly with RNA yield. In the study, recently diagnosed type 1 diabetes patients and matched healthy donors were compared on the TCRB repertoires of their sorted circulating CD4+ T cell subsets. Whereas all 28 donors provided naive and central memory subsets, regulatory and stem cell-like memory subsets were isolated from just 8 patients and roughly eight healthy donors.

From each donor, a single peripheral blood sample of about 110 mL on average was drawn into heparinised tubes. A BD FACSAria II and a panel including CD45RO, CCR7, CD25, CD127, CD95 and CD27 were used to sort naive, central memory, regulatory and stem cell-like memory CD4+ T cells. A purity above 98% was achieved for all sorted populations. PBMCs were isolated right away by Lymphoprep density gradient centrifugation and were stained directly, without culture. So that batch effects would be minimized, each experiment stained and sorted samples in pairs, pairing one healthy donor with one patient. Here is what the overall study found, with its caveats: Naive, central memory and regulatory TCRB repertoires appeared more similar among patients than among healthy donors. At VDJ recombination sites, type 1 diabetes patients had fewer insertions and more deleted nucleotides, which implies abnormalities in thymic rearrangement. Because the HLA sub-analyses included only small numbers of individuals, any influence of HLA type on TCRB rearrangement was left unresolved. Because cDNA rather than genomic DNA was sequenced, highly expressing activated cells could have been over-represented, although no difference in activation and CD3 levels was found between groups. In all four CD4+ subsets, TCRB CDR3 length was moderately but significantly shorter in type 1 diabetes patients. PCR might favor shorter templates, but patient and control samples were amplified and corrected together, so any skew would affect both groups equally.

Relative to germline, V is 0 bases shorter and J is 8 bases shorter, with 13 bases between their ends. The CDR3 spans 14 residues, from the cysteine through the phenylalanine. CDR3 DNA only is kept here, 42 bases in frame from base 1. Reading the germline V gene gives CDR1 KGHSY and CDR2 FQNENV. The entire amount of isolated RNA was reverse transcribed using the High Capacity cDNA Reverse Transcription Kit, so the sequenced TCRB transcripts were expressed ones. Naive, central memory and regulatory T cell samples underwent deep immunoSEQ sequencing, averaging about 3.57 million total reads per sample. Sorted cells were lysed in RLT buffer, and RNA was extracted using DNase-treated RNeasy Micro or Mini kits according to cell number. Each cell subset was processed separately to prevent cross-contamination, with patient and healthy donor samples processed together. Using the immunoSEQ multiplex PCR, TCRB sequences were amplified from cDNA into 87-bp fragments spanning the CDR3 region. Sequencing of the amplicons was performed on the Illumina HiSeq platform. The authors' pipeline ran thus. Synthetic template baselines were used to correct PCR bias computationally, reads within Hamming distance 2 were collapsed together, and singletons that could not be merged were discarded. Reads were aligned to IMGT to assign V, D and J genes, CDR3 length, and insertions or deletions at six rearrangement sites. Within each subset, clonotype counts were normalized to sorted cell number, after which true diversity and Gini coefficients were computed with the tcR R package. The overlap coefficient, calculated on TCRB nucleotide sequences, was used to quantify repertoire sharing. Out-of-frame TCRB sequences from naive cells were analyzed to stand in for the pre-selection repertoire. As stored in TCRdb, this immuneACCESS dataset retains in-frame rearrangements with V and J assigned. A fraction of the clones does not appear; measured against another copy, unresolved V genes explain less than half of the discrepancy, and the remainder lacks a known reason. That table furnishes V, J and clone size, whereas the DNA furnished D and trimming. Within this sample are under 500,000 clones, with approximately 30% of them counted one time only. The ten largest make up around 0.065% of the sample.

This sequence was found in a man aged 18 to 29 in good health. The sample was naive CD4+ T cells from blood. The label giving this sample's cell subset or site can be read as: true naive CD4+ T cells. The rearrangement combines TRBV16 with TRBJ1-2; TRBD1 could be the D gene, as 5 bases match. In nucleotides, the sequence is TGTGCCAGCAGCCAATCCCGGGGGGACCCCGGCTACACCTTC. Its amino acids are CASSQSRGDPGYTF.